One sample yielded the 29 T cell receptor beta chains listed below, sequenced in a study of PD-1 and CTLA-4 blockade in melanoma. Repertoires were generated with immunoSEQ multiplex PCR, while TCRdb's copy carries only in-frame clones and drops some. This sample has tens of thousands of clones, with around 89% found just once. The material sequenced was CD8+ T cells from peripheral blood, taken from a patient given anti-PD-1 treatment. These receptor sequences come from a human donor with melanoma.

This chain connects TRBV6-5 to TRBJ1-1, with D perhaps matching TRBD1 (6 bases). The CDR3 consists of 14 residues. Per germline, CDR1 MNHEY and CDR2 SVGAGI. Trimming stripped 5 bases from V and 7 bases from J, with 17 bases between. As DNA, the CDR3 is TGTGCCAGCAGTATCAGGGGTGGCACGCTTGAAGCTTTCTTT. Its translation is CASSIRGGTLEAFF.

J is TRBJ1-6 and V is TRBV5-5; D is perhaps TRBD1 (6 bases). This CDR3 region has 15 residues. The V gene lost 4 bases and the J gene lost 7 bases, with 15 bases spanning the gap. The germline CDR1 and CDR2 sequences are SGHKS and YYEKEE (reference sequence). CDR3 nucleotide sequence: TGTGCCAGCAGCCCATTGACAGGCGCCAATTCACCCCTCCACTTT. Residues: CASSPLTGANSPLHF.

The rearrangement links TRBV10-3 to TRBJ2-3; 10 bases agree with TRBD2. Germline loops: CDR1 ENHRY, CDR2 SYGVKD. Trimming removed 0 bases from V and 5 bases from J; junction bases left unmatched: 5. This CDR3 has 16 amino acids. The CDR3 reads CAISESLAGGGDTQYF. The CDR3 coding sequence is TGTGCCATCAGTGAGTCGTTAGCGGGAGGCGGAGATACGCAGTATTTT.

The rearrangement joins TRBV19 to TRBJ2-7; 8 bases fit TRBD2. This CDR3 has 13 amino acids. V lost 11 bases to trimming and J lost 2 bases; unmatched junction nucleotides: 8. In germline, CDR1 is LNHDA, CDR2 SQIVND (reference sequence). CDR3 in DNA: TGTGCCTCCGGTGGCGGGGGGCCCTACGAGCAGTACTTC. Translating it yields CASGGGGPYEQYF. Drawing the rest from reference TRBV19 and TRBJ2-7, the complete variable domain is DGGITQSPKYLFRKEGQNVTLSCEQNLNHDAMYWYRQDPGQGLRLIYYSQIVNDFQKGDIAEGYSVSREKKESFPLTVTSAQKNPTAFYLCASGGGGPYEQYFGPGTRLTVT.

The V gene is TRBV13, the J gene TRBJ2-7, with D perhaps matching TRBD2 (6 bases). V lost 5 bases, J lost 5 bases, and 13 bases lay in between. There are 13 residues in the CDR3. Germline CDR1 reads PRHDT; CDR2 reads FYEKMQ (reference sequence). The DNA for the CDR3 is TGTGCCAGCAGCAACTCAGGGAGGCACGAGCAGTACTTC. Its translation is CASSNSGRHEQYF.

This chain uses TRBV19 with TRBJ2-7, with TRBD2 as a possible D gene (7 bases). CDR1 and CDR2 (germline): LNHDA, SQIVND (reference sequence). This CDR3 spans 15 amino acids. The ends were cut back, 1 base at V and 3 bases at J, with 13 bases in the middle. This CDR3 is CASSIAAGEGYEQYF. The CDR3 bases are TGTGCCAGTAGTATAGCAGCAGGGGAGGGCTACGAGCAGTACTTC. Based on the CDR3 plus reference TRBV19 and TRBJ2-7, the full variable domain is DGGITQSPKYLFRKEGQNVTLSCEQNLNHDAMYWYRQDPGQGLRLIYYSQIVNDFQKGDIAEGYSVSREKKESFPLTVTSAQKNPTAFYLCASSIAAGEGYEQYFGPGTRLTVT.

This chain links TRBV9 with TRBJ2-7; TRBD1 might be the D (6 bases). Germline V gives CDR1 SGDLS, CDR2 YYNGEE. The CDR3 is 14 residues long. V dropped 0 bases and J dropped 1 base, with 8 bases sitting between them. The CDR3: CASSVGDTSYEQYF. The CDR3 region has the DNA TGTGCCAGCAGCGTAGGGGACACATCCTACGAGCAGTACTTC.

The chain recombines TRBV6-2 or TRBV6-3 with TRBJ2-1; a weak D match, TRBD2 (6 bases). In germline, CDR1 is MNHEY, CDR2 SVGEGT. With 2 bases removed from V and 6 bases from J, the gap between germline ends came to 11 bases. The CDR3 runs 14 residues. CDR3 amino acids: CASSYSGQGNEQFF. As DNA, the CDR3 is TGTGCCAGCAGTTACAGCGGGCAGGGCAATGAGCAGTTCTTC.

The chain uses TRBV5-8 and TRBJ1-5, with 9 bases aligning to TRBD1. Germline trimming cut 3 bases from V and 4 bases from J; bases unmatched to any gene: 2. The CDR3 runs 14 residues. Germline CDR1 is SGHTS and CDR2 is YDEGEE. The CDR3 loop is CASSSGQGNQPQHF. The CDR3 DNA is TGTGCCAGCAGCTCGGGACAGGGTAATCAGCCCCAGCATTTT. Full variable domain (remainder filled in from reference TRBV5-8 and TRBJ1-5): EAGVTQSPTHLIKTRGQQATLRCSPISGHTSVYWYQQALGLGLQFLLWYDEGEERNRGNFPPRFSGRQFPNYSSELNVNALELEDSALYLCASSSGQGNQPQHFGDGTRLSIL.

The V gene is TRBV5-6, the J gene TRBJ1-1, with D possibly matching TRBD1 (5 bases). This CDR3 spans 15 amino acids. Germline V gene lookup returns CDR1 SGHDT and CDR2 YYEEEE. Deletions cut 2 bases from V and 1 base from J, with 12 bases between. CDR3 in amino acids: CASSFSTDRNTEAFF. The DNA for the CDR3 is TGTGCCAGCAGCTTTTCGACAGATAGGAACACTGAAGCTTTCTTT.

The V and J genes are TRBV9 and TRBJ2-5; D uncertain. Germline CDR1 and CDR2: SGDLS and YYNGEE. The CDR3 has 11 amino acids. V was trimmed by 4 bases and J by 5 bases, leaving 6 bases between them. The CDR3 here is CASSKTETQYF. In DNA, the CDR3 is TGTGCCAGCAGCAAAACGGAGACCCAGTACTTC.

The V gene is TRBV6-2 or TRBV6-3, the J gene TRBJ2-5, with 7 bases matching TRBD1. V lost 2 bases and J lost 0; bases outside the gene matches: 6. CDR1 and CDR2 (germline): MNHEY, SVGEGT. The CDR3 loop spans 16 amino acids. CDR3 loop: CASSYPFGQDQETQYF. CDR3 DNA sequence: TGTGCCAGCAGTTACCCATTTGGACAGGACCAAGAGACCCAGTACTTC.

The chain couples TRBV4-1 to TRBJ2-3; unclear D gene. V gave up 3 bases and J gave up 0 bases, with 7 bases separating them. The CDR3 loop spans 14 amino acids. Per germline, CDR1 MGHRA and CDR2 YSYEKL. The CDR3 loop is CASSQETSTDTQYF. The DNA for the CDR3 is TGCGCCAGCAGCCAGGAGACTAGCACAGATACGCAGTATTTT.

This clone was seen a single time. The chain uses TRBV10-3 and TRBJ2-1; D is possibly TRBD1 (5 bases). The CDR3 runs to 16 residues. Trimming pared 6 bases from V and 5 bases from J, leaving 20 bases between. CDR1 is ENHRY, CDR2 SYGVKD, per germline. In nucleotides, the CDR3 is TGTGCCATCAGAGATACACGGTTCAGGGCTAACAATGAGCAGTTCTTC. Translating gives CAIRDTRFRANNEQFF.

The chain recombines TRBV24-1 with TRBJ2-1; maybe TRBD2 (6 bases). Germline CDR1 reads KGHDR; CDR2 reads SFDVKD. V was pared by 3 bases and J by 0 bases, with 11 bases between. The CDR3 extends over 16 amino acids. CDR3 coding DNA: TGTGCCACCAGTGATCCCGGAGGGAGCTCCTACAATGAGCAGTTCTTC. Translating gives CATSDPGGSSYNEQFF.

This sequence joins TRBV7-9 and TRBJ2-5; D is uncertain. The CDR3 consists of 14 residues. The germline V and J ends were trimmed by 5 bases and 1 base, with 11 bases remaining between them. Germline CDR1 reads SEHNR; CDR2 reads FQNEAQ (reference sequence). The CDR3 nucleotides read TGTGCCAGCAGCCCACAGAACCTCCAAGAGACCCAGTACTTC. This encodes CASSPQNLQETQYF.

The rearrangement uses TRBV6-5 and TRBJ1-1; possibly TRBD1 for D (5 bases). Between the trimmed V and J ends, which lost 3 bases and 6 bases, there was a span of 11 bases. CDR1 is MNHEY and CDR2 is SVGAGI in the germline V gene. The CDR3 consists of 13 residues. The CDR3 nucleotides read TGTGCCAGCAGTTATCAGGGTGTGGCTGAAGCTTTCTTT. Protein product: CASSYQGVAEAFF.

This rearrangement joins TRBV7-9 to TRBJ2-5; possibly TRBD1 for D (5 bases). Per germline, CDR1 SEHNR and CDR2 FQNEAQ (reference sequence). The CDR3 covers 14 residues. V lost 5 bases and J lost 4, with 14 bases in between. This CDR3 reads CASSPLGQGETQYF. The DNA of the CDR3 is TGTGCCAGCAGCCCCCTCGGACAAGGAGAGACCCAGTACTTC.

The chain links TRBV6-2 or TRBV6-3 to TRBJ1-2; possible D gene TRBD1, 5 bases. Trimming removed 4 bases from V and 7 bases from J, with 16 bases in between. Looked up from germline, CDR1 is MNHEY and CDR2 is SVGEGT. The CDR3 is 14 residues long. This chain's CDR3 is CASSFRPWGSGYTF. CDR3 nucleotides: TGTGCCAGCAGTTTCCGCCCCTGGGGGTCTGGCTACACCTTC.

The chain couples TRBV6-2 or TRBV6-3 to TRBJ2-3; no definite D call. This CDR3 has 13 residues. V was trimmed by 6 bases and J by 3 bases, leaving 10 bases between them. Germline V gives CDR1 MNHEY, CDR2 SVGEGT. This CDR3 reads CASSSTETDTQYF. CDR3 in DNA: TGTGCCAGCAGCTCCACGGAGACAGATACGCAGTATTTT.

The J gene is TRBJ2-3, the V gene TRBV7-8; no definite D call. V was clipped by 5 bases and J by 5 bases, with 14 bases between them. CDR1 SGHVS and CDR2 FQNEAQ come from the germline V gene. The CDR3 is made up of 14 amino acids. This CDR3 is CASSPPSLLDTQYF. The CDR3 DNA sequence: TGTGCCAGCAGCCCACCCTCACTTCTAGATACGCAGTATTTT.

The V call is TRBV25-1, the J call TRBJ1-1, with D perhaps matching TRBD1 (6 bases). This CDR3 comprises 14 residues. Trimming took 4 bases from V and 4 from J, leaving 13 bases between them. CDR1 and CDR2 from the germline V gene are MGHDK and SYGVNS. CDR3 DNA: TGTGCCAGCAGTGCTTCCACAGGGTTCACTGAAGCTTTCTTT. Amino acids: CASSASTGFTEAFF.

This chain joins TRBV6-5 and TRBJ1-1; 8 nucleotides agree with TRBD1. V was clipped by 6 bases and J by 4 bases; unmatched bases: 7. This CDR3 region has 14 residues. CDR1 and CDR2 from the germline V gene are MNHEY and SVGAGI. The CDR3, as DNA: TGTGCCAGCAGGAGGACAGGGAGTACCACTGAAGCTTTCTTT. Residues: CASRRTGSTTEAFF.

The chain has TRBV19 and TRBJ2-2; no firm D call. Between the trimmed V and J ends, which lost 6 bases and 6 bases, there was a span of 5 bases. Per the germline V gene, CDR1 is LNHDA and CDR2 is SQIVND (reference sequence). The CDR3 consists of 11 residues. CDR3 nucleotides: TGTGCCAGTAGACTCTCCGGGGAGCTGTTTTTT. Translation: CASRLSGELFF.

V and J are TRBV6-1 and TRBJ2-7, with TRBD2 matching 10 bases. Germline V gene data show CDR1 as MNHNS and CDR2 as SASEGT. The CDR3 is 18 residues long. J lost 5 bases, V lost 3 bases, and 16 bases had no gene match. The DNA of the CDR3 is TGTGCCAGCAGTGAGTGGGAGACTAGCGGGCCCGGGAGCGACGAGCAGTACTTC. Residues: CASSEWETSGPGSDEQYF.

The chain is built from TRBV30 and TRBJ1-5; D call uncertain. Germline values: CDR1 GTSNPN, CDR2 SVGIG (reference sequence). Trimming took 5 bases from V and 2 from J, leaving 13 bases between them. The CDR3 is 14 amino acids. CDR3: CAWDLTGGNQPQHF. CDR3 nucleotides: TGTGCCTGGGACCTAACCGGAGGCAATCAGCCCCAGCATTTT.

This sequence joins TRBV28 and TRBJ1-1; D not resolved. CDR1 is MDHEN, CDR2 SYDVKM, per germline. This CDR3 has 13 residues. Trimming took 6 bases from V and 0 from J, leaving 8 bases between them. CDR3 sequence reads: CASSREMNTEAFF. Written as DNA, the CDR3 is TGTGCCAGCAGCCGGGAGATGAACACTGAAGCTTTCTTT.

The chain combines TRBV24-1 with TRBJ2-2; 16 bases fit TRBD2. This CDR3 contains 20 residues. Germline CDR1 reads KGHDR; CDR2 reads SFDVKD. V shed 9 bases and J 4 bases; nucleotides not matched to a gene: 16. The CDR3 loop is CATDTTGTSGGEGFTGELFF. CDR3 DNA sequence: TGTGCCACCGATACGACCGGGACTAGCGGGGGGGAAGGTTTCACCGGGGAGCTGTTTTTT.

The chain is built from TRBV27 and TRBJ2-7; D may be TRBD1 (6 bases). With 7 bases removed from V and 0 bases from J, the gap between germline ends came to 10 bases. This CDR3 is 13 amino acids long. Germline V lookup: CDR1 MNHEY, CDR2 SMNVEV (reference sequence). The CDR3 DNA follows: TGTGCCAGCACTGGGGGCAGCTCCTACGAGCAGTACTTC. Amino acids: CASTGGSSYEQYF.